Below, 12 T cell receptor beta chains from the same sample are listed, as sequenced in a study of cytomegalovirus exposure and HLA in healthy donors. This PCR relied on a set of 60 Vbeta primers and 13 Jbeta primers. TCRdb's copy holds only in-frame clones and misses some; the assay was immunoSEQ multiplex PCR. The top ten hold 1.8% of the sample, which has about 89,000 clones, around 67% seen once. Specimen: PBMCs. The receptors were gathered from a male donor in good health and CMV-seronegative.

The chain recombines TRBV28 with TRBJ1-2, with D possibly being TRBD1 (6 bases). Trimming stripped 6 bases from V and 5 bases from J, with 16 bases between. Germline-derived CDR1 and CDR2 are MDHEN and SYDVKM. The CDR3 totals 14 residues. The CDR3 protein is CASSPGAIIYGYTF. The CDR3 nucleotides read TGTGCCAGCAGCCCAGGGGCTATAATATATGGCTACACCTTC.

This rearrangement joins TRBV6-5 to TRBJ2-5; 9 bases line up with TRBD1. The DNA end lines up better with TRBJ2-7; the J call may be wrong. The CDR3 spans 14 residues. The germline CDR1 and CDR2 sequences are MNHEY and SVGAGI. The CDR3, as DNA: TGTGCCAGCAGCCCCGGGACAGGGCGCGGCGAGCAGTACTTC. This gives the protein CASSPGTGRGEQYF.

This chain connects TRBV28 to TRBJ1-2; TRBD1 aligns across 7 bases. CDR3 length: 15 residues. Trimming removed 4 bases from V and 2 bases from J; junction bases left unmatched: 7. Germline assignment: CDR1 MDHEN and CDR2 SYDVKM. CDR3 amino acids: CASSSTRQGNYGYTF. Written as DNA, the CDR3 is TGTGCCAGCAGTTCCACTCGACAGGGAAACTATGGCTACACCTTC.

Here the CDR3 DNA reads TGCAGTGTAGAGAGCGGAGATACGCAGTATTTT. Translation: CSVESGDTQYF. V is TRBV20-1 and J is TRBJ2-3; possible D gene TRBD2, 5 bases. Trimming took 7 bases from V and 5 from J, leaving 10 bases between them. The CDR3 is made up of 11 amino acids. CDR1 is DFQATT and CDR2 is SNEGSKA in the germline V gene (reference sequence).

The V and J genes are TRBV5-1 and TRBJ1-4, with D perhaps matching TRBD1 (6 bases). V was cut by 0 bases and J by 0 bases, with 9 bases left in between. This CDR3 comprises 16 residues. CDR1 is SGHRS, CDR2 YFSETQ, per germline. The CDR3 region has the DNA TGCGCCAGCAGCTTGGTGTCAGGGGCAACTAATGAAAAACTGTTTTTT. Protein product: CASSLVSGATNEKLFF. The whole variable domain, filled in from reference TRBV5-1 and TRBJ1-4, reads KAGVTQTPRYLIKTRGQQVTLSCSPISGHRSVSWYQQTPGQGLQFLFEYFSETQRNKGNFPGRFSGRQFSNSRSEMNVSTLELGDSALYLCASSLVSGATNEKLFFGSGTQLSVL.

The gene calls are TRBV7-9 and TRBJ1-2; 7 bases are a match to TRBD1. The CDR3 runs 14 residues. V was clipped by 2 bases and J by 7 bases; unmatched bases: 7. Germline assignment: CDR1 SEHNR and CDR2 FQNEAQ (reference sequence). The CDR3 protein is CASSLIGQDFGYTF. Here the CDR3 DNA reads TGTGCCAGCAGCTTAATAGGACAGGACTTTGGCTACACCTTC.

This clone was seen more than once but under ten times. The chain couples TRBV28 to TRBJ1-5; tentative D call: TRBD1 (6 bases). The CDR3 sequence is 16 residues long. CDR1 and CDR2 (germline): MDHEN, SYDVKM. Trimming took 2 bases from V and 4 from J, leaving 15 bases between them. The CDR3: CASSLRQQGANQPQHF. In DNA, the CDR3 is TGTGCCAGCAGTTTACGCCAACAGGGAGCTAATCAGCCCCAGCATTTT.

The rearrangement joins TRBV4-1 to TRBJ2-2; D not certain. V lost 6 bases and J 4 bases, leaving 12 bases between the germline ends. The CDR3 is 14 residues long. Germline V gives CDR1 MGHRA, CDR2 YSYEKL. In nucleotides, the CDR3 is TGCGCCAGCAGTCTCTCCCCGTCCACCGGGGAGCTGTTTTTT. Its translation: CASSLSPSTGELFF.

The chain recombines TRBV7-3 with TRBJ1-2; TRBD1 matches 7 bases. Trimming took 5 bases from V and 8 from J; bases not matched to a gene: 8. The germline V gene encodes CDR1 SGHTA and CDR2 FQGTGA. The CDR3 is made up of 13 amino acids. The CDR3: CASSMTGSGGYTF. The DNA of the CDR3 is TGTGCCAGCAGCATGACAGGGTCGGGGGGCTACACCTTC.

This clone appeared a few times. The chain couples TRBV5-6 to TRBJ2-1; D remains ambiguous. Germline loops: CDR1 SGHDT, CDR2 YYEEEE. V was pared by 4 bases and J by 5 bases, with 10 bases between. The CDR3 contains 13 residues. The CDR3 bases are TGTGCCAGCAGCCAGTGGGCCAACAATGAGCAGTTCTTC. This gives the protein CASSQWANNEQFF.

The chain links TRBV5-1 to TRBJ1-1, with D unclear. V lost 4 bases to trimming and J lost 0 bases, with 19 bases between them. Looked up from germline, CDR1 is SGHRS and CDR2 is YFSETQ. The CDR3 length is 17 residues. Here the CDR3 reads CASSPGRAIHLNTEAFF. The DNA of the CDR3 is TGCGCCAGCAGCCCGGGAAGGGCGATCCACCTGAACACTGAAGCTTTCTTT.

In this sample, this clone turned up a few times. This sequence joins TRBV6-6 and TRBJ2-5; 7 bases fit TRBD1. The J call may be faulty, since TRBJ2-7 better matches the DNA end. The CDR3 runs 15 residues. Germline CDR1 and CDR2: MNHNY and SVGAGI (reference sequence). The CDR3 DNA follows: TGTGCCAGCAGTTCCCACGGGACAGAACATCGCGAGCAGTACTTC. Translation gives CASSSHGTEHREQYF.